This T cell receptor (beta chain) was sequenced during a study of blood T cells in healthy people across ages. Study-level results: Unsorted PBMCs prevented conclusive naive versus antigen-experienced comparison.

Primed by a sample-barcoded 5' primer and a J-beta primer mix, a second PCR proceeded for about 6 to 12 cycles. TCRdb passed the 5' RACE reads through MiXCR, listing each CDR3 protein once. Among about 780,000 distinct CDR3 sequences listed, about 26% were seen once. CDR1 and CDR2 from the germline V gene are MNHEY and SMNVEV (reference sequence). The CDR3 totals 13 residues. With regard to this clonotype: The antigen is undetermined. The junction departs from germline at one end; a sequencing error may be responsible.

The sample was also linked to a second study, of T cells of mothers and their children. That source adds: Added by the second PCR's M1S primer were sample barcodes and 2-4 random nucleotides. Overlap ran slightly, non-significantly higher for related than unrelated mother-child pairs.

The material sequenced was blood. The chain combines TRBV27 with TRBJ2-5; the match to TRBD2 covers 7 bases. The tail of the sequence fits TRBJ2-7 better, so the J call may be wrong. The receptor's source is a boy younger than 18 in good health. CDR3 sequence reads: CAGSTGGSYEQYF. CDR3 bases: TGTGCCGGCAGTACCGGGGGGTCCTACGAGCAGTACTTC.